Sequencing of this TCR beta chain was carried out in a study of healthy donors' naive CD4 and CD8 T cells. Starting from 450 to 550 ng of total RNA, TCR libraries were made with linear amplification. Each CDR3 protein is one row after TCRdb ran MiXCR on the reads. This sample has 150,000 to 200,000 distinct CDR3 sequences, with 65% to 80% found just once. The CDR3 length is 14 residues. The V segment lost 3 bases and the J segment 1 base; nucleotides outside the gene matches: 6. CDR1 and CDR2 from the germline V gene are DFQATT and SNEGSKA (reference sequence). Sequencing was carried out using naive CD4+ and CD8+ T cells sorted from blood, pooled from several donors. The chain is built from TRBV20-1 and TRBJ2-7; 7 bases match TRBD1. The sequence derives from a pool of human donors in good health; the sample pools cells from several healthy donors. The CDR3 nucleotides read TGCAGTGCTAGTGCACGACAGGGTTCCTACGAGCAGTACTTC. This sequence encodes CSASARQGSYEQYF.